A single sample gave rise to the 17 T cell receptor beta chains below, sequenced in a study of T-cell reconstitution after alpha-beta-depleted transplantation in children. Molecular barcoding with unique molecular identifiers was used for the TCRbeta library. TCRdb re-derived calls from the PCR reads in MiXCR, one entry per CDR3 protein. Found here are approximately 520,000 distinct CDR3 sequences, over 25% of them singletons; the top ten hold 2% to 2.5%. Sequenced here: PBMCs from the stem cell graft donor, sampled from the stem cell graft. These receptors came from a human donor who donated a stem cell graft to a child with aplastic anemia.

The genes are TRBV5-1 and TRBJ2-4, with 7 bases that match TRBD1. The junction had 6 bases not matched to a gene; V was cut back by 0 bases and J by 9 bases. Germline CDR1 is SGHRS and CDR2 is YFSETQ. This CDR3 spans 14 amino acids. The CDR3 is CASSLGQGDRIQYF. In nucleotides, the CDR3 is TGCGCCAGCAGCTTGGGGCAGGGGGACCGCATTCAGTACTTC.

This clonotype occurred many times. V usage is TRBV20-1 and J usage is TRBJ1-1; D gene unclear. This CDR3 is 16 amino acids long. In germline, CDR1 is DFQATT, CDR2 SNEGSKA (reference sequence). Trimming cost V 5 bases and J 2 bases, with 21 bases left between them. The CDR3 DNA follows: TGCAGTGCTTCCCCGGACGGAAAACGGAGAAACACTGAAGCTTTCTTT. This gives the protein CSASPDGKRRNTEAFF.

The chain carries TRBV20-1 and TRBJ2-5, with D tentatively TRBD1 (5 bases). The CDR3 is 13 amino acids. Germline V lookup: CDR1 DFQATT, CDR2 SNEGSKA (reference sequence). V lost 4 bases and J 2 bases, leaving 11 bases between the germline ends. The CDR3 DNA sequence: TGCAGTGCTACTCGACAGCCACAAGAGACCCAGTACTTC. It specifies CSATRQPQETQYF.

Only a few counts were recorded for this clonotype. The chain uses TRBV6-1 and TRBJ2-1, with D possibly matching TRBD2 (6 bases). The V gene's germline CDR1 is MNHNS and CDR2 SASEGT. The CDR3 is made up of 14 amino acids. V lost 11 bases and J lost 0, with 14 bases in between. CDR3 protein: CALRRESSYNEQFF. The DNA for the CDR3 is TGTGCCCTGCGTCGGGAGAGCTCCTACAATGAGCAGTTCTTC.

This clonotype turned up a few times. The chain recombines TRBV7-2 with TRBJ1-2; no definite D call. Germline V CDR1 and CDR2: SGHTA, FQGNSA. Trimming removed 2 bases from V and 8 bases from J, with 9 bases in between. This CDR3 has 12 amino acids. The CDR3 coding sequence is TGTGCCAGCAGCTTATCGTTCGGGGGCTACACCTTC. It codes for CASSLSFGGYTF.

This sequence joins TRBV7-2 and TRBJ2-5; the D is unclear. This CDR3 is 14 amino acids long. The V and J ends lost 5 bases and 1 base respectively, with 11 bases between them. CDR1 SGHTA and CDR2 FQGNSA come from the germline V gene. The CDR3 DNA reads TGTGCCAGCAGCGCAGACCTCTTCCAAGAGACCCAGTACTTC. Translating gives CASSADLFQETQYF. Together with reference TRBV7-2 and TRBJ2-5, the CDR3 gives the full variable domain: GAGVSQSPSNKVTEKGKDVELRCDPISGHTALYWYRQSLGQGLEFLIYFQGNSAPDKSGLPSDRFSAERTGGSVSTLTIQRTQQEDSAVYLCASSADLFQETQYFGPGTRLLVL.

J is TRBJ1-3 and V is TRBV20-1; perhaps TRBD1 as D (6 bases). V was cut by 0 bases and J by 1 base, with 16 bases left in between. Germline CDR1 DFQATT, CDR2 SNEGSKA (reference sequence). The CDR3 consists of 17 residues. CDR3 in DNA: TGCAGTGCTAGAGATCTCGGACAGCCACTTTCTGGAAACACCATATATTTT. This gives the protein CSARDLGQPLSGNTIYF.

V usage is TRBV15 and J usage is TRBJ2-2, with D possibly being TRBD1 (6 bases). Trimming shortened V by 2 bases and J by 5 bases, and 9 bases separated the two germline ends. The CDR3 totals 14 residues. Germline V gene lookup returns CDR1 LNHNV and CDR2 YYDKDF (reference sequence). Written as DNA, the CDR3 is TGTGCCACCAGCAGACTTACAGGGACCGGGGAGCTGTTTTTT. Amino acids: CATSRLTGTGELFF.

The V and J genes are TRBV6-5 and TRBJ2-7; D is unresolved. This CDR3 is built from 14 residues. Trimming stripped 4 bases from V and 4 bases from J, with 14 bases between. CDR1 is MNHEY, CDR2 SVGAGI, per germline. This chain's CDR3 is CASSSSSDAYEQYV. The CDR3 DNA is TGTGCCAGCAGTTCATCCAGCGATGCTTACGAGCAGTACGTC.

The V and J genes are TRBV5-4 and TRBJ2-5; D gene uncertain. The CDR3 has 14 residues. Germline lookup yields CDR1 SGHNT and CDR2 YYREEE (reference sequence). V was trimmed by 4 bases and J by 1 base, leaving 11 bases between them. CDR3 in amino acids: CASSDWGVQETQYF. The DNA for the CDR3 is TGTGCCAGCAGCGATTGGGGTGTCCAAGAGACCCAGTACTTC.

The chain has TRBV12-5 and TRBJ1-1; possible D gene TRBD1, 5 bases. The CDR3 consists of 17 residues. V dropped 0 bases and J dropped 11 bases, with 25 bases sitting between them. The V gene's germline CDR1 is LGHNT and CDR2 FRNRAP. Here the CDR3 DNA reads TGTGCTAGTGGTTTGGTCAAGACGGGGACGACGGTTTTAGTTGCTTTCTTT. Translated, it gives CASGLVKTGTTVLVAFF.

This clonotype was seen more than once but under ten times. V and J are TRBV11-2 and TRBJ1-1, with D hard to call. CDR1 and CDR2 (germline): SGHAT, FQNNGV. The V end was cut by 1 base, the J end by 0 bases, with 6 bases between. There are 14 residues in the CDR3. In nucleotides, the CDR3 is TGTGCCAGCAGCTTAGTAGCCCTGAACACTGAAGCTTTCTTT. This codes for CASSLVALNTEAFF.

The CDR3 DNA reads TGTGCCAGCAGCTTCGGGGTTTACAATGAGCAGTTCTTC. Protein product: CASSFGVYNEQFF. This chain links TRBV7-2 with TRBJ2-1, with TRBD2 as a possible D gene (5 bases). V lost 3 bases to trimming and J lost 4 bases, with 7 bases between them. This CDR3 is built from 13 residues. Germline V gene sequence: CDR1 SGHTA, CDR2 FQGNSA.

The gene calls are TRBV7-2 and TRBJ2-1; TRBD2 aligns across 11 bases. Germline-derived CDR1 and CDR2 are SGHTA and FQGNSA. This CDR3 region has 16 residues. V shed 2 bases and J 4 bases; nucleotides not matched to a gene: 4. The CDR3 protein is CASSLSSSGGYNEQFF. In nucleotides, the CDR3 is TGTGCCAGCAGCTTAAGTTCTAGCGGGGGGTACAATGAGCAGTTCTTC.

In its sample, this clonotype was seen a few times. Written as DNA, the CDR3 is TGTGCCAGCAGCTTGGACAGAACTAGCACAGATACGCAGTATTTT. The encoded protein is CASSLDRTSTDTQYF. The gene calls are TRBV13 and TRBJ2-3, with a possible D match to TRBD1 (6 bases). Germline V gene data show CDR1 as PRHDT and CDR2 as FYEKMQ (reference sequence). This CDR3 contains 15 residues. V lost 3 bases, J lost 0 bases, and 10 bases lay in between.

The sample holds a few counts of this clonotype. The CDR3 DNA reads as TGCGCCAGCTCGGGACAGGTTGAAGCTTTCTTT. Translation gives CASSGQVEAFF. The chain is built from TRBV5-1 and TRBJ1-1, with 8 bases identical to TRBD1. V was pared by 7 bases and J by 7 bases, with 3 bases of the junction left unmatched. The CDR3 sequence is 11 residues long. Germline loops: CDR1 SGHRS, CDR2 YFSETQ.

This clonotype occurred once. This chain joins TRBV19 and TRBJ2-3; D not certain. The CDR3 runs to 15 residues. V shed 8 bases and J shed 0 bases, with 15 bases lying between them. CDR1 is LNHDA, CDR2 SQIVND, per germline (reference sequence). CDR3 coding DNA: TGTGCCAGTTCCATCGGCGGCCCAAGCACAGATACGCAGTATTTT. It encodes CASSIGGPSTDTQYF.